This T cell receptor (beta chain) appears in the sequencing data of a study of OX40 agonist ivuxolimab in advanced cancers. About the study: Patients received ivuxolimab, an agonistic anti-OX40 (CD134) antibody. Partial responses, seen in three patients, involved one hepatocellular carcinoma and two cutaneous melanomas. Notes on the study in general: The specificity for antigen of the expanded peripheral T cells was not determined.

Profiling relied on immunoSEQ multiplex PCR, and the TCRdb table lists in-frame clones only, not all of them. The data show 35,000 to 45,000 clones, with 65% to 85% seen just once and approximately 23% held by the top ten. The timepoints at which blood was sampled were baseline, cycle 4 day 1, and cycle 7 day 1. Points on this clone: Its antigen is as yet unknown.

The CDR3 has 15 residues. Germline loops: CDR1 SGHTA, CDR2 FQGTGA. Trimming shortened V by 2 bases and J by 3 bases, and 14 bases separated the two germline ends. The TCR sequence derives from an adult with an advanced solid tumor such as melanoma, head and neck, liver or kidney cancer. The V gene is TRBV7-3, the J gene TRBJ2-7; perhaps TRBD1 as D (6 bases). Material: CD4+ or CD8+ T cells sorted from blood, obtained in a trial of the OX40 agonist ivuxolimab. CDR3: CASSLPRTANYEQYF. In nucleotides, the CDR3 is TGTGCCAGCAGCTTACCCCGGACAGCCAACTACGAGCAGTACTTC.